This T cell receptor beta chain emerged from a study of CD8 T cells in Susac syndrome. This CDR3 contains 13 residues. The trim removed 6 bases at V and 7 bases at J, leaving 6 bases unmatched. Germline CDR1 and CDR2: MDHEN and SYDVKM. TEMRA cells were FACS-enriched, while CD8+ and CD4+ T cells were negatively isolated. Random hexamers served to reverse transcribe roughly 0.45 to 1 ug RNA. Amplification of the TCR beta CDR3 was carried out by immunoSEQ multiplex PCR, which spanned a total of 54 Vbeta and 13 Jbeta segments. From the immunoSEQ multiplex PCR reads, TCRdb called clonotypes with MiXCR, one entry per CDR3 protein. Among 250,000 to 300,000 distinct CDR3 sequences listed, about 89% were seen once.

The sample was CD8+ T cells from PBMCs. This chain uses TRBV28 with TRBJ1-5; TRBD1 aligns across 7 bases. The sequence came from a human donor with multiple sclerosis. The CDR3 DNA is TGTGCCAGCAGCCTCAGGGGGTACCAGCCCCAGCATTTT. It specifies CASSLRGYQPQHF.